The 22 T cell receptor beta chains presented below share a single source sample, sequenced in a study of blood T cell repertoires in COVID-19. TCRdb's table, derived via immunoSEQ multiplex PCR, lists solely in-frame clones and lacks some. The sample consists of about 40,000 clones, approximately 80% of them appearing once. Source material: peripheral blood. All receptors derive from a woman between 55 and 75 years old with acute or convalescent COVID-19.

J is TRBJ1-5 and V is TRBV7-2; TRBD1 aligns across 7 bases. CDR1 and CDR2 (germline): SGHTA, FQGNSA. Trimming cost V 5 bases and J 4 bases; bases outside gene matches: 2. CDR3 length equals 13 residues. The CDR3 DNA sequence: TGTGCCAGCAGCCCAGGGGGGAATCAGCCCCAGCATTTT. Translating it yields CASSPGGNQPQHF. The whole variable domain, filled in from reference TRBV7-2 and TRBJ1-5, reads GAGVSQSPSNKVTEKGKDVELRCDPISGHTALYWYRQSLGQGLEFLIYFQGNSAPDKSGLPSDRFSAERTGGSVSTLTIQRTQQEDSAVYLCASSPGGNQPQHFGDGTRLSIL.

V gene TRBV7-9 combines with J gene TRBJ2-3, with 16 bases that match TRBD2. Germline V gene lookup returns CDR1 SEHNR and CDR2 FQNEAQ (reference sequence). The CDR3 loop spans 17 amino acids. After removal of 5 bases from V and 3 bases from J, the junction contained 5 bases not matched to a gene. The CDR3 protein is CASSPGLAGGPTDTQYF. The DNA of the CDR3 is TGTGCCAGCAGCCCGGGACTAGCGGGAGGGCCAACAGATACGCAGTATTTT.

This chain connects TRBV7-6 to TRBJ2-3; TRBD2 matches at 13 bases. Trimming at V came to 5 bases and at J to 0 bases, leaving 5 bases not matched to a gene. The CDR3 loop spans 17 amino acids. In germline, CDR1 is SGHVS, CDR2 FNYEAQ. The CDR3 is CASSMGLAGTSTDTQYF. CDR3 coding DNA: TGTGCCAGCAGCATGGGACTAGCGGGGACTAGCACAGATACGCAGTATTTT.

About this clone: At one end the junction does not follow the germline gene, possibly because of a read error. The sample has other DNA sequences that encode this CDR3 too. The CDR3 sequence: CASSFDFQETQYF. The CDR3 DNA reads as TGTGCCAGCAGCTTTGACTTCCAAGAGACTCAGTACTTC. This rearrangement joins TRBV5-6 to TRBJ2-5; no definite D call. The length of the CDR3 is 13 residues. Germline V gives CDR1 SGHDT, CDR2 YYEEEE.

The chain uses TRBV15 and TRBJ2-4; tentative D call: TRBD1 (6 bases). Germline lookup yields CDR1 LNHNV and CDR2 YYDKDF (reference sequence). V shed 6 bases and J shed 2 bases, with 17 bases lying between them. CDR3 length equals 16 residues. In DNA form, the CDR3 reads TGTGCCACCAGTTCTCCACGTGGACAGACCAAAAACATTCAGTACTTC. Its protein product is CATSSPRGQTKNIQYF.

This chain connects TRBV6-5 to TRBJ2-1; 9 bases map to TRBD2. V lost 2 bases to trimming and J lost 6 bases; unmatched junction nucleotides: 5. Germline V gene sequence: CDR1 MNHEY, CDR2 SVGAGI. This CDR3 is 15 amino acids long. The CDR3 reads CASSYMVAGANEQFF. CDR3 bases: TGTGCCAGCAGTTACATGGTAGCGGGGGCCAATGAGCAGTTCTTC.

The J gene is TRBJ2-7, the V gene TRBV5-1, with TRBD1 matching 10 bases. Germline-derived CDR1 and CDR2 are SGHRS and YFSETQ. This CDR3 is 14 amino acids long. V shed 3 bases and J 3 bases; nucleotides not matched to a gene: 3. CDR3 DNA sequence: TGCGCCAGCAGCTGGACAGGGGGGGACTACGAGCAGTACTTC. As protein: CASSWTGGDYEQYF.

V and J are TRBV19 and TRBJ2-1; 7 nucleotides align to TRBD1. The CDR3 consists of 15 residues. CDR1 LNHDA and CDR2 SQIVND come from the germline V gene (reference sequence). V trimming: 6 bases; J trimming: 2 bases; junction bases outside the gene matches: 7. The CDR3 loop is CASSPQGQTYNEQFF. CDR3 DNA: TGTGCCAGTAGCCCCCAGGGACAGACCTACAATGAGCAGTTCTTC.

The rearrangement uses TRBV7-2 and TRBJ2-3; D is perhaps TRBD1 (6 bases). V was cut by 5 bases and J by 11 bases, with 17 bases left in between. The V gene's germline CDR1 is SGHTA and CDR2 FQGNSA. There are 13 residues in the CDR3. CDR3 sequence (DNA): TGTGCCAGCAGCCCGAAGCGACAGGCGAAGCAGTATTTT. Translating it yields CASSPKRQAKQYF.

The table lists this clone with a count of one. V is TRBV7-9 and J is TRBJ1-5; D gene uncertain. Germline assignment: CDR1 SEHNR and CDR2 FQNEAQ (reference sequence). This CDR3 has 14 residues. V lost 1 base and J 2 bases, leaving 6 bases between the germline ends. As DNA, the CDR3 is TGTGCCAGCAGCTTAGACAACGGCAATCAGCCCCAGCATTTT. Translated: CASSLDNGNQPQHF.

V gene TRBV7-3 combines with J gene TRBJ2-1, with 7 bases identical to TRBD2. This CDR3 is built from 13 residues. Germline V lookup: CDR1 SGHTA, CDR2 FQGTGA. Germline trimming cut 6 bases from V and 2 bases from J; bases unmatched to any gene: 1. In DNA, the CDR3 is TGTGCCAGCAGTCTAGCGGCCTACAATGAGCAGTTCTTC. This codes for CASSLAAYNEQFF.

V usage is TRBV19 and J usage is TRBJ1-5; D might be TRBD1 (6 bases). CDR1 LNHDA and CDR2 SQIVND come from the germline V gene (reference sequence). Between the trimmed V and J ends, which lost 7 bases and 0 bases, there was a span of 10 bases. There are 14 residues in the CDR3. The CDR3 reads CASKPQGSNQPQHF. The CDR3 DNA reads as TGTGCCAGTAAGCCACAGGGTAGCAATCAGCCCCAGCATTTT.

This clone appeared a few times. This sequence joins TRBV10-1 and TRBJ2-2; TRBD1 matches at 9 bases. This CDR3 comprises 14 residues. Per germline, CDR1 WNHNN and CDR2 SYGVQD (reference sequence). Trimming removed 5 bases from V and 4 bases from J; junction bases left unmatched: 2. The CDR3 coding sequence is TGCGCCAGCAGTCCGGGACAGGGCACCGGGGAGCTGTTTTTT. It specifies CASSPGQGTGELFF.

This clone appeared a single time. V usage is TRBV4-2 and J usage is TRBJ1-5; D is possibly TRBD1 (6 bases). CDR3 length equals 15 residues. V lost 0 bases and J lost 2, with 8 bases in between. CDR1 LGHNA and CDR2 YNFKEQ come from the germline V gene. The CDR3 nucleotides read TGTGCCAGCAGCCAAGATTCAGGGGGCAATCAGCCCCAGCATTTT. This codes for CASSQDSGGNQPQHF.

This clone was recorded once. The V gene is TRBV6-6, the J gene TRBJ1-5; tentative D call: TRBD1 (5 bases). The V gene lost 2 bases and the J gene lost 6 bases, with 14 bases spanning the gap. Germline V CDR1 and CDR2: MNHNY, SVGAGI (reference sequence). The CDR3 consists of 15 residues. In DNA form, the CDR3 reads TGTGCCAGCAGTTACGGGAGGGCAGGGAGTCAGCCCCAGCATTTT. Encoded protein: CASSYGRAGSQPQHF.

The chain employs TRBV11-2 and TRBJ2-3; TRBD1 agrees at 8 bases. V lost 2 bases and J lost 6; bases outside the gene matches: 13. Germline V gene data show CDR1 as SGHAT and CDR2 as FQNNGV. The CDR3 runs to 17 residues. CDR3 DNA sequence: TGTGCCAGCAGCTTATATCCCCAGGGGACAGGAACGGATACGCAGTATTTT. Translated: CASSLYPQGTGTDTQYF.

V usage is TRBV7-9 and J usage is TRBJ1-2; maybe TRBD1 (5 bases). The CDR3 has 16 amino acids. The V and J ends lost 4 bases and 4 bases respectively, with 19 bases between them. Germline V gene data show CDR1 as SEHNR and CDR2 as FQNEAQ (reference sequence). CDR3 DNA sequence: TGTGCCAGCAGCTCAGTCGGGGGGTCCTCTCTCTATGGCTACACCTTC. Protein sequence: CASSSVGGSSLYGYTF.

The chain joins TRBV19 to TRBJ1-6; 8 bases agree with TRBD1. V lost 7 bases to trimming and J lost 6 bases; unmatched junction nucleotides: 8. This CDR3 has 15 residues. Germline V gives CDR1 LNHDA, CDR2 SQIVND (reference sequence). Here the CDR3 DNA reads TGTGCCAGTACCCAAGGACAGGGCATTAATTCACCCCTCCACTTT. It is translated as CASTQGQGINSPLHF.

V gene TRBV19 combines with J gene TRBJ1-1; 9 bases align to TRBD1. With V trimmed by 4 bases and J by 0 bases, 9 bases remained unmatched. The V gene's germline CDR1 is LNHDA and CDR2 SQIVND (reference sequence). The CDR3 is 17 residues long. The DNA for the CDR3 is TGTGCCAGTAGTAAACAGGGGGCTTCGGGAATGAACACTGAAGCTTTCTTT. Amino acid sequence: CASSKQGASGMNTEAFF.

The chain carries TRBV12-3 or TRBV12-4 and TRBJ1-1; D may be TRBD1 (6 bases). Deletions cut 6 bases from V and 9 bases from J, with 17 bases between. The CDR3 totals 13 residues. This CDR3 reads CASSSSSDRQAFF. The CDR3 DNA sequence: TGTGCCAGCAGCTCTTCCTCGGACAGACAAGCTTTCTTT.

The J gene is TRBJ2-7, the V gene TRBV3-1 (or the pseudogene TRBV3-2); a possible D gene is TRBD2 (5 bases). The CDR3 is 16 amino acids. V was clipped by 1 base and J by 2 bases, with 15 bases between them. From germline, CDR1 is LGHDT and CDR2 YNNKEL (reference sequence). CDR3 residues: CASSQVVGLHPYEQYF. CDR3 coding DNA: TGTGCCAGCAGCCAAGTAGTAGGACTTCATCCCTACGAGCAGTACTTC.

The rearrangement links TRBV2 to TRBJ2-7; TRBD2 matches at 9 bases. The CDR3 loop spans 14 amino acids. From germline, CDR1 is SNHLY and CDR2 FYNNEI. The ends lost 7 bases at V and 4 bases at J; junction bases unmatched: 8. Here the CDR3 DNA reads TGTGCCAGCAACAGCGGGGGGCCTGGTTACGAGCAGTACTTC. This translates into CASNSGGPGYEQYF.